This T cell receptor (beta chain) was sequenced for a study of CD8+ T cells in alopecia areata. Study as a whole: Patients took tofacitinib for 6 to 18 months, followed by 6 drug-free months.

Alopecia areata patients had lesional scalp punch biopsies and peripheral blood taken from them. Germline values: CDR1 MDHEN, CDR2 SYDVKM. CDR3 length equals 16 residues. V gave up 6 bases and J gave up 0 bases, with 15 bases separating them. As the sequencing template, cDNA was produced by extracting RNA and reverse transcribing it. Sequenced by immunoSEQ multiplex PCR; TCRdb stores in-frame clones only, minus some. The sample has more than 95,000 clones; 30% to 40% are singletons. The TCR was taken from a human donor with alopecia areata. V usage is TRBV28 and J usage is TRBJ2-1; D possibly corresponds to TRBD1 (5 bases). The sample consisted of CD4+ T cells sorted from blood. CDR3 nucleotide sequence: TGTGCCAGCAGGAAGGGGAAGACAGACTCCTACAATGAGCAGTTCTTC. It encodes CASRKGKTDSYNEQFF.